The next 17 T cell receptor beta chains were all read from a single sample in a study of cytomegalovirus exposure and HLA in healthy donors. Both 60 Vbeta primers and 13 Jbeta primers went into the PCR. Data came from immunoSEQ multiplex PCR; TCRdb stores just in-frame clones and leaves some out. The data hold some 130,000 clones, with 80% observed a single time. The specimen was PBMCs. The source is a woman in her thirties or forties in good health and CMV-seronegative.

This clone was observed many times. This chain joins TRBV7-2 and TRBJ2-1, with D perhaps TRBD1 (6 bases). Per germline, CDR1 SGHTA and CDR2 FQGNSA. The CDR3 runs 15 residues. V shed 2 bases and J shed 8 bases, with 16 bases lying between them. CDR3 coding DNA: TGTGCCAGCAGCTTATGGGGCAGGGGTAACGATGAGCAGTTCTTC. Translation: CASSLWGRGNDEQFF.

In this sample, this clone turned up once. This chain connects TRBV13 to TRBJ1-2; no definite D call. The CDR3 is 16 residues long. Germline-derived CDR1 and CDR2 are PRHDT and FYEKMQ (reference sequence). The V gene lost 0 bases and the J gene lost 6 bases, with 17 bases spanning the gap. CDR3 nucleotides: TGTGCCAGCAGCTTAGGCCTCGTACAGTTAAACGATGGCTACACCTTC. It is translated as CASSLGLVQLNDGYTF. Drawing the rest from reference TRBV13 and TRBJ1-2, the complete variable domain is AAGVIQSPRHLIKEKRETATLKCYPIPRHDTVYWYQQGPGQDPQFLISFYEKMQSDKGSIPDRFSAQQFSDYHSELNMSSLELGDSALYFCASSLGLVQLNDGYTFGSGTRLTVV.

The J gene is TRBJ1-2, the V gene TRBV7-3; D gene uncertain. V was shortened by 5 bases and J by 3 bases, with 16 bases between the two germline ends. Germline values: CDR1 SGHTA, CDR2 FQGTGA. The CDR3 sequence is 15 residues long. The CDR3 sequence: CASSPSGNGDYGYTF. DNA for the CDR3: TGTGCCAGCAGCCCTTCGGGTAACGGGGACTATGGCTACACCTTC.

The V call is TRBV10-3, the J call TRBJ2-7, with D unclear. Germline CDR1 and CDR2: ENHRY and SYGVKD. The V and J ends lost 8 bases and 0 bases respectively, with 11 bases between them. The CDR3 contains 13 residues. This CDR3 is CAICPESSYEQYF. DNA of the CDR3: TGTGCCATCTGTCCGGAGAGCTCCTACGAGCAGTACTTC.

This clone was observed a handful of times. The CDR3 loop reads CASSSDRGTGNTIYF. The CDR3, as DNA: TGTGCCAGCAGCTCCGACAGGGGAACTGGAAACACCATATATTTT. V and J are TRBV5-4 and TRBJ1-3; the match to TRBD1 covers 8 bases. Looked up from germline, CDR1 is SGHNT and CDR2 is YYREEE (reference sequence). With V trimmed by 3 bases and J by 2 bases, 4 bases remained unmatched. This CDR3 spans 15 amino acids.

This clone was recorded only once. The chain has TRBV9 and TRBJ1-4, with 9 bases matching TRBD1. Unmatched junction bases numbered 5, after V lost 4 bases and J lost 4 bases. Germline lookup yields CDR1 SGDLS and CDR2 YYNGEE. This CDR3 contains 15 residues. CDR3 in amino acids: CASSPGTGLNEKLFF. CDR3 in DNA: TGTGCCAGCAGCCCTGGGACAGGGCTTAATGAAAAACTGTTTTTT.

The sample holds one count of this clone. J is TRBJ1-4 and V is TRBV19; 7 nucleotides line up with TRBD1. This CDR3 contains 18 residues. Germline-derived CDR1 and CDR2 are LNHDA and SQIVND (reference sequence). Trimming at V came to 10 bases and at J to 3 bases, leaving 20 bases not matched to a gene. CDR3 DNA: TGTGCCACCCGGAAGGGGACGAGGACGGGACAGCCTAATGAAAAACTGTTTTTT. As protein: CATRKGTRTGQPNEKLFF. The variable domain in full, completed from reference TRBV19 and TRBJ1-4, reads DGGITQSPKYLFRKEGQNVTLSCEQNLNHDAMYWYRQDPGQGLRLIYYSQIVNDFQKGDIAEGYSVSREKKESFPLTVTSAQKNPTAFYLCATRKGTRTGQPNEKLFFGSGTQLSVL.

In this sample, this clone turned up once. This chain uses TRBV6-5 with TRBJ2-1; TRBD2 aligns across 11 bases. CDR1 and CDR2 from the germline V gene are MNHEY and SVGAGI. The CDR3 is 15 amino acids. The junction had 2 bases not matched to a gene; V was cut back by 5 bases and J by 2 bases. The CDR3, as DNA: TGTGCCAGCAGTCTAGCGGGAGGCCCCTACAATGAGCAGTTCTTC. This codes for CASSLAGGPYNEQFF.

The chain employs TRBV4-1 and TRBJ1-2; 10 bases are a match to TRBD1. CDR1 and CDR2 from the germline V gene are MGHRA and YSYEKL. Trimming removed 0 bases from V and 8 bases from J; junction bases left unmatched: 6. The CDR3 is 15 residues long. CDR3 coding DNA: TGCGCCAGCAGCCAAGATCCCGGGACAGGGGTCGGCTACACCTTC. Translated: CASSQDPGTGVGYTF.

J is TRBJ2-1 and V is TRBV6-1; D not resolved. With 2 bases removed from V and 1 base from J, the gap between germline ends came to 6 bases. CDR3 size: 14 residues. Per the germline V gene, CDR1 is MNHNS and CDR2 is SASEGT. The CDR3 sequence: CASSELVSYNEQFF. The DNA for the CDR3 is TGTGCCAGCAGTGAACTAGTATCCTACAATGAGCAGTTCTTC.

This clone has just a few counts. The chain combines TRBV6-5 with TRBJ2-7; a possible D gene is TRBD2 (6 bases). The germline V and J ends were trimmed by 8 bases and 7 bases, with 12 bases remaining between them. CDR3 length: 11 residues. The germline V gene encodes CDR1 MNHEY and CDR2 SVGAGI. The CDR3 loop reads CASHSSGEQYF. CDR3 nucleotides: TGTGCCAGCCATTCAAGCGGGGAGCAGTACTTC.

The chain links TRBV18 to TRBJ1-3; possible D gene TRBD1, 6 bases. The V end lost 4 bases, the J end lost 0 bases, and 13 bases lay between the germline ends. The CDR3 runs to 16 residues. Germline CDR1 and CDR2: KGHSH and LQKENI. CDR3 in amino acids: CASSRIRQDSGNTIYF. For the CDR3, the DNA is TGTGCCAGCTCACGAATCCGACAGGACTCTGGAAACACCATATATTTT. Filled out from reference TRBV18 and TRBJ1-3, the complete variable domain reads NAGVMQNPRHLVRRRGQEARLRCSPMKGHSHVYWYRQLPEEGLKFMVYLQKENIIDESGMPKERFSAEFPKEGPSILRIQQVVRGDSAAYFCASSRIRQDSGNTIYFGEGSWLTVV.

The chain has TRBV13 and TRBJ2-1; 10 positions agree with TRBD2. J was trimmed by 7 bases and V by 3 bases; bases with no gene match: 3. The germline gives CDR1 PRHDT, CDR2 FYEKMQ (reference sequence). The CDR3 runs 14 residues. The CDR3: CASSLASGSNEQFF. The CDR3, as DNA: TGTGCCAGCAGCTTGGCTAGCGGGAGTAATGAGCAGTTCTTC.

This chain links TRBV5-4 with TRBJ1-1, with 7 bases matching TRBD1. Germline V gene sequence: CDR1 SGHNT, CDR2 YYREEE (reference sequence). J gave up 0 bases and V 0 bases, and 5 bases lay outside the gene matches. The CDR3 loop spans 16 amino acids. CDR3 nucleotides: TGTGCCAGCAGCTTGGCCCAAGGGGGCCTGAACACTGAAGCTTTCTTT. Its protein is CASSLAQGGLNTEAFF. The variable domain in full, completed from reference TRBV5-4 and TRBJ1-1, reads ETGVTQSPTHLIKTRGQQVTLRCSSQSGHNTVSWYQQALGQGPQFIFQYYREEENGRGNFPPRFSGLQFPNYSSELNVNALELDDSALYLCASSLAQGGLNTEAFFGQGTRLTVV.

The V and J genes are TRBV7-2 and TRBJ1-1; 7 bases line up with TRBD1. The germline CDR1 and CDR2 sequences are SGHTA and FQGNSA. V lost 3 bases and J lost 1; bases outside the gene matches: 14. This CDR3 contains 18 residues. CDR3 nucleotide sequence: TGTGCCAGCAGCTTTATCCGGGTAGAAAGGGGGCGGAACACTGAAGCTTTCTTT. This translates into CASSFIRVERGRNTEAFF.

J is TRBJ1-6 and V is TRBV7-2; TRBD1 matches at 8 bases. The CDR3 is 15 residues long. The germline gives CDR1 SGHTA, CDR2 FQGNSA. With V trimmed by 5 bases and J by 8 bases, 8 bases remained unmatched. For the CDR3, the DNA is TGTGCCAGCAGCACAGACAGGGGAGGAGATTCACCCCTCCACTTT. Encoded protein: CASSTDRGGDSPLHF.

V usage is TRBV7-3 and J usage is TRBJ2-1, with D possibly TRBD2 on 5 matching bases. The CDR3 runs to 12 residues. Germline loops: CDR1 SGHTA, CDR2 FQGTGA. Trimming took 5 bases from V and 7 from J, leaving 9 bases between them. The CDR3 coding sequence is TGTGCCAGCAGCCCTGGAGGAAATGAGCAGTTCTTC. It specifies CASSPGGNEQFF.